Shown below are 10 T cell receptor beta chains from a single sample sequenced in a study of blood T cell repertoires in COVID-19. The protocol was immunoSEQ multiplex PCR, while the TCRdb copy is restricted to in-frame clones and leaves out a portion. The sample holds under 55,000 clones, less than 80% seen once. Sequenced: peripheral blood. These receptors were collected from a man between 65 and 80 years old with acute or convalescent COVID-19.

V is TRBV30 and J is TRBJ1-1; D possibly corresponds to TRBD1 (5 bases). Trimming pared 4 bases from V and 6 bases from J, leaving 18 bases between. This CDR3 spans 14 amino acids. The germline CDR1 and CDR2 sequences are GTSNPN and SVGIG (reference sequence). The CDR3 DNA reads TGTGCCTGGAATTTCCAGGGAAAAGCAGCTGAAGCTTTCTTT. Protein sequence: CAWNFQGKAAEAFF.

The CDR3 DNA is TGTGCCATCAGCGGACAGGGTAGCGAAAAACTGTTTTTT. Translation: CAISGQGSEKLFF. The gene calls are TRBV10-3 and TRBJ1-4; 8 bases line up with TRBD1. CDR3 length: 13 amino acids. Germline lookup yields CDR1 ENHRY and CDR2 SYGVKD. J lost 8 bases, V lost 6 bases, and 5 bases had no gene match.

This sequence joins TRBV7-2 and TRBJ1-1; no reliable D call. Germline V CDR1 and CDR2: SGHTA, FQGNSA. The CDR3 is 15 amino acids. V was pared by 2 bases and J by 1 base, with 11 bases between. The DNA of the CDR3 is TGTGCCAGCAGCTTAAGGTACAGACAGAACACTGAAGCTTTCTTT. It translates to CASSLRYRQNTEAFF. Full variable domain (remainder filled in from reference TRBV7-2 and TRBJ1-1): GAGVSQSPSNKVTEKGKDVELRCDPISGHTALYWYRQSLGQGLEFLIYFQGNSAPDKSGLPSDRFSAERTGGSVSTLTIQRTQQEDSAVYLCASSLRYRQNTEAFFGQGTRLTVV.

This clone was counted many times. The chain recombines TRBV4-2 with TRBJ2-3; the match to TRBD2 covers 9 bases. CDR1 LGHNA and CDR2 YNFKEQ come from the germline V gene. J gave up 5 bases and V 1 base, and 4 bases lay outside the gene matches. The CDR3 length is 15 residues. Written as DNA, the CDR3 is TGTGCCAGCAGCCAAGCGCGGGAGGGCCGAGATACGCAGTATTTT. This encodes CASSQAREGRDTQYF.

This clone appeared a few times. The CDR3 DNA follows: TGTGCCAGCAGCGACACCAGTTTCCCCTACGAGCAGTACTTC. It yields the protein CASSDTSFPYEQYF. The gene calls are TRBV6-2 or TRBV6-3 and TRBJ2-7, with D unresolved. There are 14 residues in the CDR3. Germline V gene lookup returns CDR1 MNHEY and CDR2 SVGEGT. Trimming pared 6 bases from V and 2 bases from J, leaving 14 bases between.

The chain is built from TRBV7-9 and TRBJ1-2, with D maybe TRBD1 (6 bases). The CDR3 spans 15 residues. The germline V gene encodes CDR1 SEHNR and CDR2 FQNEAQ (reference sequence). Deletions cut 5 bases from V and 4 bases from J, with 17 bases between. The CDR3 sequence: CASSQTGGASYGYTF. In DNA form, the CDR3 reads TGTGCCAGCAGCCAAACGGGGGGCGCTAGCTATGGCTACACCTTC.

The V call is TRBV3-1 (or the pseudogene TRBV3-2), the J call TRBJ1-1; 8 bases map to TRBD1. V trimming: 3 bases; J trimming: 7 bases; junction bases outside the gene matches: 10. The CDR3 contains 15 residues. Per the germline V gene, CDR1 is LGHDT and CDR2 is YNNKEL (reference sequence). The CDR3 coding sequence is TGTGCCAGCAGCCACCTAGGACAGGGCAGGATTGAAGCTTTCTTT. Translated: CASSHLGQGRIEAFF.

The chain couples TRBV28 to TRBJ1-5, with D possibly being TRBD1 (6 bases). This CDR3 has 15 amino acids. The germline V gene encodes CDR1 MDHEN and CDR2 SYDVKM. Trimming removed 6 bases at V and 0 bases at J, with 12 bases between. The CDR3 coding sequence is TGTGCCAGCAGAACACAGGGAAATAGCAATCAGCCCCAGCATTTT. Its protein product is CASRTQGNSNQPQHF.

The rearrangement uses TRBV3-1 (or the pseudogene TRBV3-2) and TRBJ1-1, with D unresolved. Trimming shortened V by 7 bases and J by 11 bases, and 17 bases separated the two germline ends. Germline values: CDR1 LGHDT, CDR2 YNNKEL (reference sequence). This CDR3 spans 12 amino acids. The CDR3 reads CASISGERVAFF. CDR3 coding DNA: TGTGCCAGCATCTCAGGTGAGAGGGTTGCTTTCTTT.

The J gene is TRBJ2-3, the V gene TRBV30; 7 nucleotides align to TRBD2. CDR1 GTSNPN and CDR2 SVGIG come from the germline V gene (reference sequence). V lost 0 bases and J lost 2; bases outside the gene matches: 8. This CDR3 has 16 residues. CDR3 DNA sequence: TGTGCCTGGAGTGTAATGGGTACTAGCGACACAGATACGCAGTATTTT. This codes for CAWSVMGTSDTDTQYF.